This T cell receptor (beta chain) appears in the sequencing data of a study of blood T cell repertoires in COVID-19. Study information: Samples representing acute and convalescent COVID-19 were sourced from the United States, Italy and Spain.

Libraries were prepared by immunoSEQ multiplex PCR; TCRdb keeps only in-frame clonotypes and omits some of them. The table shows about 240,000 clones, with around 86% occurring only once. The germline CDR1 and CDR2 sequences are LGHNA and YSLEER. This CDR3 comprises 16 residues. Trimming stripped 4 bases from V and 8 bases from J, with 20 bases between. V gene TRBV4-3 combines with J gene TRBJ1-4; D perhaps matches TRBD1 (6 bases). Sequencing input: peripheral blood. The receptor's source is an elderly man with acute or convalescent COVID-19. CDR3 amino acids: CASSPGITGYWEKLFF. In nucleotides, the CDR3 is TGCGCCAGCAGCCCAGGGATAACAGGGTATTGGGAAAAACTGTTTTTT.